The entry below gives a single TCR beta chain sequence along with its context. Its target antigen remains unknown. Base qualities are not recorded, but no much larger clone differs from it by a single base. These data originate in a study of T cell responses to AZD1222 COVID-19 vaccine (dated by TCRdb to the early 2020s). General notes on the study: A total of under 250 trial participants underwent TCR sequencing, of whom around 210 had received two doses of AZD1222 and roughly 26 had received two doses of the MenACWY control vaccine. Trial participants were enrolled by age into 18-55, 56-69 and 70-plus year subgroups, with around 150, 28 and 57 TCR-sequenced participants respectively. The investigation overall reported the following: Conclusions about previously exposed vaccinees were limited because only six AZD1222 recipients were SARS-CoV-2 seropositive at baseline. The vaccine-associated CD4 TCRs covered the entire spike protein, and the dominant responses fell in regions 160-218 and 743-854. After two AZD1222 doses, spike-specific TCR breadth and depth were significantly higher than at day 0 and than in MenACWY recipients. The 56-69-year group was small, and its depth increase did not reach significance, likely because of low power. Epitopes outside the regions mutated in the B.1.351 and B.1.1.7 variants were reportedly recognized by nearly half of the unique spike-specific TCRs. Most participants were white British and females outnumbered males, and the authors suggested that clonal diversity may have been underestimated. No day 14 peak-response samples were available, so repertoires were characterized only after the peak T cell response.

V was cut back by 3 bases and J by 3 bases, leaving a gap of 10 bases between them. Sequences SGHNT (CDR1) and YYREEE (CDR2) are obtained from the germline V gene (reference sequence). The CDR3 has 13 amino acids, counting the end cysteine and phenylalanine. Kept here is only the CDR3 DNA, which spans 39 bases and is read in frame from base 1. The CDR3 regions of human TCRbeta chains were analyzed by immunosequencing. The authors' pipeline ran thus. Repertoire TCRs were checked for matches against a reference library of SARS-CoV-2-specific TCRs that had been generated using the MIRA antigen-specificity platform. Breadth was defined as the fraction of unique TCRs that were SARS-CoV-2-associated, and depth was defined as the fraction of total T cells that were SARS-CoV-2-associated. Using the MIRA data, each spike-specific TCR was mapped to the spike region that the TCR reacts to and placed in a CD4 or CD8 class. Log10-transformed breadth and depth values were compared by one-way ANOVA with Sidak's multiple comparisons tests. Here the immuneACCESS table is served through TCRdb, limited to in-frame sequences with V and J called. Missing clones are a known gap in these copies; in checked studies unresolved V genes cover under half, and the rest lacks a known reason. That table supplies the V and J calls and clone size; D and trimming were determined from the DNA. The sample table contains approximately 89,000 clones; only one count was recorded for 75% to 95% of them. The top ten clonotypes cover around a tenth of the sample.

The label giving this sample's time point can be read as: about 28 days (+/-7) after the second vaccine dose. Because spike-specific TCR depth and breadth did not differ between the two schedules, AZD1222 recipients who got a second dose at roughly 4 weeks were pooled with those who got a second dose at roughly 12 weeks. Vaccinee samples came from UK trials COV001 and COV002, including a single-blind randomized controlled phase 2/3 trial of AZD1222 (ChAdOx1 nCoV-19) in healthy adults. For TCRbeta chain sequencing, PBMC samples were collected from trial participants at day 0 and at day 28 after the second dose.

This clonotype was sampled from an adult who received the AZD1222 COVID-19 vaccine. Recombination joined TRBV5-4 with TRBJ2-7, and perhaps TRBD1 as D gene, on 5 matching bases. The material sequenced was peripheral blood, taken 28 days after the second AZD1222 dose. The CDR3 has the sequence CASSSTDIYEQYF. The DNA reads TGTGCCAGCAGCTCGACAGATATCTACGAGCAGTACTTC. Reference TRBV5-4 and TRBJ2-7 proteins supply the regions before and after the CDR3; the full variable domain is: ETGVTQSPTHLIKTRGQQVTLRCSSQSGHNTVSWYQQALGQGPQFIFQYYREEENGRGNFPPRFSGLQFPNYSSELNVNALELDDSALYLCASSSTDIYEQYFGPGTRLTVT.